One sample yielded the 20 T cell receptor beta chains listed below, sequenced in a study of CD4+ T cells in melanoma. This table comes from immunoSEQ multiplex PCR, and its TCRdb copy is limited to in-frame clones, with some not included. Among 6,000 to 8,500 clones listed, 65% were seen once. The sample comprised cells from a culture (not recorded whether cultured in vitro). The receptors here all came from a human donor with melanoma.

This clone was seen a few times. The V call is TRBV6-2 or TRBV6-3, the J call TRBJ2-7; D may be TRBD1 (6 bases). Per the germline V gene, CDR1 is MNHEY and CDR2 is SVGEGT. This CDR3 is 14 amino acids long. With 7 bases removed from V and 3 bases from J, the gap between germline ends came to 16 bases. The CDR3 sequence is CASTPGTPYYEQYF. CDR3 in DNA: TGTGCCAGCACCCCCGGGACACCCTACTACGAGCAGTACTTC.

CDR3 nucleotide sequence: TGTGCTAGTGGTAGGACCGGGGAGCTGTTTTTT. Its translation is CASGRTGELFF. The chain recombines TRBV12-5 with TRBJ2-2; D not certain. The CDR3 runs to 11 residues. Germline V CDR1 and CDR2: LGHNT, FRNRAP. V lost 5 bases to trimming and J lost 5 bases, with 3 bases between them.

V usage is TRBV4-3 and J usage is TRBJ1-6, with D possibly TRBD1 on 5 matching bases. Trimming shortened V by 1 base and J by 7 bases, and 11 bases separated the two germline ends. This CDR3 region has 15 residues. CDR1 is LGHNA, CDR2 YSLEER, per germline. CDR3 bases: TGCGCCAGCAGCCAAGTAGACAGTTCCAATTCACCCCTCCACTTT. It codes for CASSQVDSSNSPLHF.

The genes are TRBV25-1 and TRBJ2-1; D not certain. Trimming took off 3 bases at V and 8 bases at J, with 17 bases between the two ends. This CDR3 region has 15 residues. In germline, CDR1 is MGHDK, CDR2 SYGVNS. This CDR3 reads CASSDSKGPGDEQFF. The DNA for the CDR3 is TGTGCCAGCAGTGATAGTAAAGGTCCTGGGGATGAGCAGTTCTTC.

This rearrangement joins TRBV15 to TRBJ2-3; D might be TRBD1 or TRBD2, each matching 5 bases. Germline V CDR1 and CDR2: LNHNV, YYDKDF (reference sequence). CDR3 size: 15 residues. Deletions cut 3 bases from V and 11 bases from J, with 21 bases between. The CDR3 sequence: CATSRDPGPSWEQYF. CDR3 bases: TGTGCCACCAGCAGGGACCCGGGACCTTCTTGGGAGCAGTATTTT. The full variable domain, completed using reference TRBV15 and TRBJ2-3, is DAMVIQNPRYQVTQFGKPVTLSCSQTLNHNVMYWYQQKSSQAPKLLFHYYDKDFNNEADTPDNFQSRRPNTSFCFLDIRSPGLGDTAMYLCATSRDPGPSWEQYFGPGTRLTVL.

The chain couples TRBV18 to TRBJ2-3; 8 bases are shared with TRBD2. The V gene's germline CDR1 is KGHSH and CDR2 LQKENI. The CDR3 covers 17 residues. With V trimmed by 2 bases and J by 0 bases, 7 bases remained unmatched. For the CDR3, the DNA is TGTGCCAGCTCACCAAACCCGAAGCGGGGGAGCACAGATACGCAGTATTTT. Amino acid sequence: CASSPNPKRGSTDTQYF.

The V call is TRBV28, the J call TRBJ1-1, with no clear D. V lost 6 bases to trimming and J lost 7 bases, with 21 bases between them. Per germline, CDR1 MDHEN and CDR2 SYDVKM. This CDR3 region has 15 residues. The CDR3 protein is CASSQPDGSPVEAFF. CDR3 DNA: TGTGCCAGCAGCCAGCCGGACGGATCTCCCGTTGAAGCTTTCTTT.

The rearrangement joins TRBV6-6 to TRBJ1-5, with D unclear. V was cut by 6 bases and J by 2 bases, with 8 bases left in between. Germline V CDR1 and CDR2: MNHNY, SVGAGI (reference sequence). This CDR3 region has 13 residues. CDR3 bases: TGTGCCAGCAGACTTCAGGGCAATCAGCCCCAGCATTTT. Its protein is CASRLQGNQPQHF.

This clone was detected only once. This sequence joins TRBV7-9 and TRBJ1-1; 7 bases fit TRBD1. Trimming removed 1 base from V and 1 base from J; junction bases left unmatched: 6. CDR3 length: 16 amino acids. Germline V lookup: CDR1 SEHNR, CDR2 FQNEAQ (reference sequence). This CDR3 is CASSLGAGTANTEAFF. The DNA of the CDR3 is TGTGCCAGCAGCTTAGGGGCCGGGACAGCGAACACTGAAGCTTTCTTT.

The count of this clone is one. This chain connects TRBV7-2 to TRBJ2-7; D unresolved. The V gene lost 5 bases and the J gene lost 8 bases, with 19 bases spanning the gap. Per germline, CDR1 SGHTA and CDR2 FQGNSA. The CDR3 covers 14 residues. The CDR3 region is CASSPYGPNGKQYF. The CDR3 coding sequence is TGTGCCAGCAGCCCTTATGGACCCAATGGGAAGCAGTACTTC.

This clone is labeled medium-sized. The chain links TRBV18 to TRBJ2-7, with TRBD1 identical over 10 bases. V lost 5 bases, J lost 3 bases, and 4 bases stayed unmatched. The CDR3 spans 14 residues. The germline V gene has CDR1 KGHSH and CDR2 LQKENI. Written as DNA, the CDR3 is TGTGCCAGCTCAGCCGACAGGGGGCTCTACGAGCAGTACTTC. Protein sequence: CASSADRGLYEQYF.

The CDR3 coding sequence is TGTGCCAGTTCCAGGGGTGACGCTTTCTTT. This encodes CASSRGDAFF. The V gene is TRBV19, the J gene TRBJ1-1, with D possibly being TRBD1 (6 bases). The V gene's germline CDR1 is LNHDA and CDR2 SQIVND (reference sequence). The V end lost 8 bases, the J end lost 11 bases, and 12 bases lay between the germline ends. This CDR3 region has 10 residues.

V and J are TRBV7-9 and TRBJ2-7; D is uncertain. The length of the CDR3 is 12 residues. V was shortened by 4 bases and J by 3 bases, with 7 bases between the two germline ends. Germline CDR1 is SEHNR and CDR2 is FQNEAQ (reference sequence). CDR3 nucleotides: TGTGCCAGCAGCTCGGATTACTACGAGCAGTACTTC. This encodes CASSSDYYEQYF. Full variable domain (missing parts from reference TRBV7-9 and TRBJ2-7): DTGVSQNPRHKITKRGQNVTFRCDPISEHNRLYWYRQTLGQGPEFLTYFQNEAQLEKSRLLSDRFSAERPKGSFSTLEIQRTEQGDSAMYLCASSSDYYEQYFGPGTRLTVT.

The V gene is TRBV7-8, the J gene TRBJ2-7; either TRBD1 or TRBD2 may supply D (5 bases each). Trimming removed 5 bases at V and 0 bases at J, with 20 bases between. CDR1 and CDR2 (germline): SGHVS, FQNEAQ. CDR3 length: 17 residues. The CDR3 region is CASSPGPPAAASYEQYF. The CDR3 coding sequence is TGTGCCAGCAGCCCGGGACCTCCCGCGGCGGCCTCCTACGAGCAGTACTTC.

By frequency in the sample, this clone is medium-sized. The gene calls are TRBV2 and TRBJ2-7; 12 bases line up with TRBD2. The germline gives CDR1 SNHLY, CDR2 FYNNEI. The junction had 10 bases not matched to a gene; V was cut back by 6 bases and J by 4 bases. The CDR3 has 16 residues. As DNA, the CDR3 is TGTGCCAGCAGCCACAGACTAGCGGGGGACCCGTACGAGCAGTACTTC. It encodes CASSHRLAGDPYEQYF. Variable domain in full (rest from reference TRBV2 and TRBJ2-7): EPEVTQTPSHQVTQMGQEVILRCVPISNHLYFYWYRQILGQKVEFLVSFYNNEISEKSEIFDDQFSVERPDGSNFTLKIRSTKLEDSAMYFCASSHRLAGDPYEQYFGPGTRLTVT.

The rearrangement uses TRBV2 and TRBJ2-3; no definite D call. The germline CDR1 and CDR2 sequences are SNHLY and FYNNEI. This CDR3 has 20 amino acids. Trimming took off 1 base at V and 2 bases at J, with 25 bases between the two ends. The CDR3 region has the DNA TGTGCCAGCAGTGAAGGTGGGTGGCGAGCTCCGAATCCTCTCACAGATACGCAGTATTTT. As protein: CASSEGGWRAPNPLTDTQYF.

The gene calls are TRBV28 and TRBJ2-5, with TRBD2 as a possible D gene (6 bases). From germline, CDR1 is MDHEN and CDR2 SYDVKM. V was cut by 5 bases and J by 1 base, with 14 bases left in between. The CDR3 totals 15 residues. The CDR3 loop reads CASSTRLVPQETQYF. The CDR3 DNA sequence: TGTGCCAGCAGTACCCGACTAGTGCCCCAAGAGACCCAGTACTTC. The variable domain in full, completed from reference TRBV28 and TRBJ2-5, reads DVKVTQSSRYLVKRTGEKVFLECVQDMDHENMFWYRQDPGLGLRLIYFSYDVKMKEKGDIPEGYSVSREKKERFSLILESASTNQTSMYLCASSTRLVPQETQYFGPGTRLLVL.

This clone was observed a few times. The V gene is TRBV18, the J gene TRBJ2-7, with D perhaps matching TRBD1 (6 bases). The CDR3 extends over 14 amino acids. Germline V gives CDR1 KGHSH, CDR2 LQKENI. V was cut by 1 base and J by 2 bases, with 9 bases left in between. The CDR3 nucleotides are TGTGCCAGCTCACCACGGGACACAACCTACGAGCAGTACTTC. Its translation is CASSPRDTTYEQYF.

The chain is built from TRBV5-1 and TRBJ1-1; D remains ambiguous. CDR1 and CDR2 (germline): SGHRS, YFSETQ. The length of the CDR3 is 17 residues. The V end lost 1 base, the J end lost 1 base, and 17 bases lay between the germline ends. The CDR3 protein is CASSLNRADPSNTEAFF. DNA of the CDR3: TGCGCCAGCAGCTTGAACCGGGCGGACCCTTCGAACACTGAAGCTTTCTTT.

This chain links TRBV6-5 with TRBJ2-7, with D tentatively TRBD2 (6 bases). This CDR3 has 13 residues. The germline V and J ends were trimmed by 10 bases and 3 bases, with 16 bases remaining between them. The germline CDR1 and CDR2 sequences are MNHEY and SVGAGI. DNA for the CDR3: TGTGCCACCCACCGACTGGGGGGCTACGAGCAGTACTTC. Its protein product is CATHRLGGYEQYF.